These 18 T cell receptor beta chains share one sample of origin, sequenced in a study of T cell changes during pregnancy in multiple sclerosis. Only in-frame clones appear in the TCRdb table, and some are missing; sequencing was by immunoSEQ multiplex PCR. The sample has about 79,000 clones, just over 90% seen once. The specimen was peripheral blood, collected in the second trimester of pregnancy. Receptors originate from a female donor in good health, enrolled as a control in a pregnancy study.

This rearrangement joins TRBV5-6 to TRBJ2-7; 9 nucleotides match TRBD2. This CDR3 contains 17 residues. Germline values: CDR1 SGHDT, CDR2 YYEEEE. V was clipped by 5 bases and J by 2 bases; unmatched bases: 14. The CDR3 spells CASSRTVGLAGTYEQYF. CDR3 DNA: TGTGCCAGCAGTCGCACCGTCGGGCTAGCGGGGACCTACGAGCAGTACTTC. Drawing the rest from reference TRBV5-6 and TRBJ2-7, the complete variable domain is DAGVTQSPTHLIKTRGQQVTLRCSPKSGHDTVSWYQQALGQGPQFIFQYYEEEERQRGNFPDRFSGHQFPNYSSELNVNALLLGDSALYLCASSRTVGLAGTYEQYFGPGTRLTVT.

In its sample, this clone was seen once. The genes are TRBV6-5 and TRBJ2-2; 7 bases line up with TRBD1. The CDR3 sequence is 15 residues long. CDR1 is MNHEY and CDR2 is SVGAGI in the germline V gene. Germline trimming cut 9 bases from V and 1 base from J; bases unmatched to any gene: 8. The chain's CDR3 is CASTLDRVNTGELFF. CDR3 DNA: TGTGCCAGTACCTTAGACAGGGTGAACACCGGGGAGCTGTTTTTT.

CDR3 sequence reads: CASSLSQGGYTF. The CDR3 DNA reads TGTGCCAGCAGCTTGTCTCAGGGCGGCTACACCTTC. V and J are TRBV5-4 and TRBJ1-2, with TRBD1 as a possible D gene (5 bases). CDR1 SGHNT and CDR2 YYREEE come from the germline V gene (reference sequence). Trimming took off 1 base at V and 8 bases at J, with 9 bases between the two ends. The CDR3 spans 12 residues.

The rearrangement links TRBV30 to TRBJ1-3; no reliable D call. The CDR3 sequence is 11 residues long. Germline V gene lookup returns CDR1 GTSNPN and CDR2 SVGIG (reference sequence). V lost 4 bases and J lost 2, with 3 bases in between. CDR3 in DNA: TGTGCCTGGAACACTGGAAACACCATATATTTT. Translated, it gives CAWNTGNTIYF.

The chain joins TRBV6-5 to TRBJ1-2; D might be TRBD1 (6 bases). Trimming took off 8 bases at V and 4 bases at J, with 17 bases between the two ends. From germline, CDR1 is MNHEY and CDR2 SVGAGI. The CDR3 contains 14 residues. CDR3 in amino acids: CASRQFRDIYGYTF. The DNA for the CDR3 is TGTGCCAGCCGACAATTCCGGGACATCTATGGCTACACCTTC.

The rearrangement uses TRBV4-2 and TRBJ1-6; 8 bases fit TRBD1. CDR1 and CDR2 (germline): LGHNA, YNFKEQ. CDR3 length: 13 amino acids. V dropped 7 bases and J dropped 12; count of bases not matched to a gene: 8. CDR3 loop: CASKQGGSLPLHF. The CDR3 region has the DNA TGTGCCAGCAAACAGGGGGGATCGTTACCCCTCCACTTT.

The rearrangement joins TRBV7-8 to TRBJ2-1; 10 bases agree with TRBD2. V gave up 7 bases and J gave up 8 bases; unmatched junction bases: 20. The CDR3 has 18 amino acids. CDR1 is SGHVS and CDR2 is FQNEAQ in the germline V gene. Here the CDR3 reads CASIHNRWLAGVHDEQFF. Written as DNA, the CDR3 is TGTGCCAGCATCCATAATAGGTGGCTAGCGGGGGTCCACGATGAGCAGTTCTTC.

The V and J genes are TRBV6-4 and TRBJ2-3, with D unclear. Trimming removed 0 bases from V and 0 bases from J, with 10 bases in between. This CDR3 comprises 16 residues. Germline CDR1 and CDR2: MRHNA and SNTAGT. The CDR3 protein is CASSDSGDSSTDTQYF. The CDR3, as DNA: TGTGCCAGCAGTGACTCTGGCGACTCTAGCACAGATACGCAGTATTTT.

The chain carries TRBV4-3 and TRBJ2-7; 7 bases agree with TRBD1. In germline, CDR1 is LGHNA, CDR2 YSLEER. Losses at the gene ends were 0 bases for V and 2 bases for J; bases not matched to a gene: 4. CDR3 length: 15 residues. This CDR3 reads CASSQERQGPYEQYF. The CDR3 bases are TGCGCCAGCAGCCAAGAAAGACAGGGCCCCTACGAGCAGTACTTC.

The chain links TRBV2 to TRBJ1-5, with D unresolved. Germline CDR1 is SNHLY and CDR2 is FYNNEI. V was pared by 1 base and J by 5 bases, with 12 bases between. The CDR3 length is 15 residues. The CDR3 loop is CASSEVLTRDQPQHF. The CDR3 DNA reads TGTGCCAGCAGTGAAGTACTAACACGCGATCAGCCCCAGCATTTT. The full variable domain, in which reference TRBV2 and TRBJ1-5 provide the parts outside the CDR3, is EPEVTQTPSHQVTQMGQEVILRCVPISNHLYFYWYRQILGQKVEFLVSFYNNEISEKSEIFDDQFSVERPDGSNFTLKIRSTKLEDSAMYFCASSEVLTRDQPQHFGDGTRLSIL.

The CDR3 region has the DNA TGTGCCAGCAGTGAAAAGGTACAGGGGGTGAACACTGAAGCTTTCTTT. Translated: CASSEKVQGVNTEAFF. The chain has TRBV6-1 and TRBJ1-1; 8 nucleotides match TRBD1. Trimming at V came to 2 bases and at J to 0 bases, leaving 5 bases not matched to a gene. Germline loops: CDR1 MNHNS, CDR2 SASEGT. The CDR3 runs to 16 residues.

This sequence joins TRBV11-3 and TRBJ2-1; D may be TRBD1 (5 bases). The CDR3 runs to 15 residues. V lost 2 bases and J lost 5, with 13 bases in between. Looked up from germline, CDR1 is SGHNT and CDR2 is YENEEA. CDR3 residues: CASSLYSPGNNEQFF. CDR3 DNA sequence: TGTGCCAGCAGCTTATATTCCCCAGGGAACAATGAGCAGTTCTTC.

The V call is TRBV5-4, the J call TRBJ1-1; no clear D. This CDR3 region has 12 residues. The germline V gene encodes CDR1 SGHNT and CDR2 YYREEE (reference sequence). Trimming left V 2 bases short and J 3 bases short, with 5 bases between. DNA for the CDR3: TGTGCCAGCAGCTTACAAGACACTGAAGCTTTCTTT. Translated: CASSLQDTEAFF.

CDR3 DNA: TGCGCCAGCAGCGCACAAAATCAGGGGTTTGGTTCACCCCTCCACTTT. It encodes CASSAQNQGFGSPLHF. The chain employs TRBV10-1 and TRBJ1-6, with TRBD1 as a possible D gene (6 bases). CDR1 is WNHNN, CDR2 SYGVQD, per germline (reference sequence). The CDR3 runs to 16 residues. Trimming took 6 bases from V and 9 from J, leaving 21 bases between them.

The J gene is TRBJ2-5, the V gene TRBV11-3; D might be TRBD1 (6 bases). The germline CDR1 and CDR2 sequences are SGHNT and YENEEA. The ends were cut back, 3 bases at V and 4 bases at J, with 12 bases in the middle. The CDR3 covers 14 residues. The CDR3: CASSFTQGVETQYF. Written as DNA, the CDR3 is TGTGCCAGCAGCTTTACACAGGGAGTAGAGACCCAGTACTTC. Combining the CDR3 with reference TRBV11-3 and TRBJ2-5 gives the whole variable domain EAGVVQSPRYKIIEKKQPVAFWCNPISGHNTLYWYLQNLGQGPELLIRYENEEAVDDSQLPKDRFSAERLKGVDSTLKIQPAELGDSAVYLCASSFTQGVETQYFGPGTRLLVL.

V and J are TRBV6-4 and TRBJ1-6; no clear D. The CDR3 spans 15 residues. Germline V lookup: CDR1 MRHNA, CDR2 SNTAGT. V lost 2 bases to trimming and J lost 1 base, with 6 bases between them. The CDR3 here is CASSDGPSYNSPLHF. DNA for the CDR3: TGTGCCAGCAGTGACGGCCCATCCTATAATTCACCCCTCCACTTT.

V is TRBV7-2 and J is TRBJ1-5; TRBD1 is a possible D gene (6 bases). Germline V lookup: CDR1 SGHTA, CDR2 FQGNSA. Trimming removed 4 bases at V and 3 bases at J, with 13 bases between. CDR3 length: 15 amino acids. The DNA of the CDR3 is TGTGCCAGCAGCTCCGGGACACTTGACAATCAGCCCCAGCATTTT. The encoded protein is CASSSGTLDNQPQHF.

This chain links TRBV6-5 with TRBJ2-7; possibly TRBD2 for D (7 bases). Trimming left V 6 bases short and J 6 bases short, with 15 bases between. The CDR3 totals 13 residues. Germline V gives CDR1 MNHEY, CDR2 SVGAGI. The CDR3: CASSRGAGGEQYF. The CDR3 nucleotides read TGTGCCAGCAGCCGGGGGGCCGGTGGCGAGCAGTACTTC.